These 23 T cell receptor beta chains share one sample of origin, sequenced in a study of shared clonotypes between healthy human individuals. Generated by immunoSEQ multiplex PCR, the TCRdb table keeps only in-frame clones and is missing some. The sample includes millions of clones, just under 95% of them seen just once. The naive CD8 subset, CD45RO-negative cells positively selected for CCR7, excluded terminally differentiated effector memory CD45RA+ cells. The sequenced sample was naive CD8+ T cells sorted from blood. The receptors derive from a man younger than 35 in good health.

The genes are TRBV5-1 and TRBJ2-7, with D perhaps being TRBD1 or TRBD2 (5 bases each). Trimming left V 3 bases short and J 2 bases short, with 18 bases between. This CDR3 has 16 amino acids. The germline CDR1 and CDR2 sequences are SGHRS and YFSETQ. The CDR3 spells CASSSSLWDGAYEQYF. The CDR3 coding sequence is TGCGCCAGCAGCTCGTCGTTATGGGACGGCGCCTACGAGCAGTACTTC.

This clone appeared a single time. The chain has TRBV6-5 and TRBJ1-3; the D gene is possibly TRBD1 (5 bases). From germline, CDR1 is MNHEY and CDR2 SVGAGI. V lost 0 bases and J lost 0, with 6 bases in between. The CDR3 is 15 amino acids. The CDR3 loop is CASSYSDSSGNTIYF. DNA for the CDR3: TGTGCCAGCAGTTACTCTGACAGCTCTGGAAACACCATATATTTT.

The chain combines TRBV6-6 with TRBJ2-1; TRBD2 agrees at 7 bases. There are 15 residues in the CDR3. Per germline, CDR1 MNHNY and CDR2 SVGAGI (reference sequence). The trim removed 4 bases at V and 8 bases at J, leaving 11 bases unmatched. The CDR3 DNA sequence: TGTGCCAGCAGTTCCCCTAGCGGCTTTATAGATGAGCAGTTCTTC. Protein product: CASSSPSGFIDEQFF.

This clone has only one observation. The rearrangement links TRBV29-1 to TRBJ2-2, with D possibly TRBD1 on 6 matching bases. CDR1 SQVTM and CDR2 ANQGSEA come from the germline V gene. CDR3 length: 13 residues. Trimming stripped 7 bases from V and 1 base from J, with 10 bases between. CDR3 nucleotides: TGCAGCGCGGACAGTTTGAACACCGGGGAGCTGTTTTTT. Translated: CSADSLNTGELFF.

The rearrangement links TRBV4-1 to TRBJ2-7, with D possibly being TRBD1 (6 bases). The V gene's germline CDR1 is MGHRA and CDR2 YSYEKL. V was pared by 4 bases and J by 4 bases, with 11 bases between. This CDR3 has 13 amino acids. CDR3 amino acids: CASSLQRGYEQYF. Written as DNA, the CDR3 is TGCGCCAGCAGCCTCCAAAGGGGGTACGAGCAGTACTTC.

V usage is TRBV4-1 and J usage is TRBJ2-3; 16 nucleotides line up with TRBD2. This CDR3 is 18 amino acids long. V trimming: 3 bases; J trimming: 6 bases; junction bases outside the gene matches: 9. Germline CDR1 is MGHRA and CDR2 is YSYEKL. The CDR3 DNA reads TGCGCCAGCAGCCACCTGGGACTAGCGGGAGGGCCTTCGGATACGCAGTATTTT. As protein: CASSHLGLAGGPSDTQYF.

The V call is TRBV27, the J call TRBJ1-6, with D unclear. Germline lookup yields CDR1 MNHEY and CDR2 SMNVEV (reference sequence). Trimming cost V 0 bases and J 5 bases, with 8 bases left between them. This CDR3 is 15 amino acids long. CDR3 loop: CASSLSPNDNSPLHF. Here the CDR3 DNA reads TGTGCCAGCAGTTTATCGCCCAACGATAATTCACCCCTCCACTTT.

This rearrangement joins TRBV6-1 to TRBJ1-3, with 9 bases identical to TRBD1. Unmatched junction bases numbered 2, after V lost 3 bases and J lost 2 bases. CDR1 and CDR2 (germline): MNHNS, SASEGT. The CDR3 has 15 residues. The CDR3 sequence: CASSEGQGAGNTIYF. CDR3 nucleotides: TGTGCCAGCAGTGAGGGACAGGGCGCTGGAAACACCATATATTTT.

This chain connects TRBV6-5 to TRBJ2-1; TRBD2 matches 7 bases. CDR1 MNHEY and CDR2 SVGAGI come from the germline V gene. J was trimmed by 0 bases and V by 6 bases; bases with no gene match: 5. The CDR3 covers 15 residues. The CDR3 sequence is CASRVLAYSYNEQFF. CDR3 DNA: TGTGCCAGCAGGGTACTAGCGTACTCCTACAATGAGCAGTTCTTC.

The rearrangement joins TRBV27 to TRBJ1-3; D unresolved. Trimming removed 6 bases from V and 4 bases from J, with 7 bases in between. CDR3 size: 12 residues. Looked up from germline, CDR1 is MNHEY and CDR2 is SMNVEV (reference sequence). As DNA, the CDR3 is TGTGCCAGCAGAAACGGAGGAAACACCATATATTTT. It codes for CASRNGGNTIYF.

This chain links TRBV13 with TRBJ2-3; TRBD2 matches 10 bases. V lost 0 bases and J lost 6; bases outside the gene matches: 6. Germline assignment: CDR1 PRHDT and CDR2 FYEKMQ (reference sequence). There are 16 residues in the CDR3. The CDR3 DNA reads TGTGCCAGCAGCTTAGGGCTAGCGGGAGAAGGGGATACGCAGTATTTT. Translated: CASSLGLAGEGDTQYF.

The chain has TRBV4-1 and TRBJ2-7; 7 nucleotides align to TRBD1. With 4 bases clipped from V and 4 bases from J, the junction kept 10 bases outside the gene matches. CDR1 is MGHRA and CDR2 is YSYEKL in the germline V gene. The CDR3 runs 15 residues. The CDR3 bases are TGCGCCAGCAGCCCGAGGACAGGCCGAGGATACGAGCAGTACTTC. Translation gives CASSPRTGRGYEQYF.

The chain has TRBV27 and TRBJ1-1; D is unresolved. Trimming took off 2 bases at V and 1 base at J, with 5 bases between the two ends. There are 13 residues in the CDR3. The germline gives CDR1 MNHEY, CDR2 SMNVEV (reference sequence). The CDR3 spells CASSLMENTEAFF. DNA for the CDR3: TGTGCCAGCAGTTTAATGGAGAACACTGAAGCTTTCTTT.

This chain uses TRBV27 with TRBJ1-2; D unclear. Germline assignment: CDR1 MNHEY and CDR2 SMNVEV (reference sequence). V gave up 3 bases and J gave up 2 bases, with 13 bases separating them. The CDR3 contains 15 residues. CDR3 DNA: TGTGCCAGCAGTTTTTCCCCCACCGGGAACTATGGCTACACCTTC. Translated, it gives CASSFSPTGNYGYTF.

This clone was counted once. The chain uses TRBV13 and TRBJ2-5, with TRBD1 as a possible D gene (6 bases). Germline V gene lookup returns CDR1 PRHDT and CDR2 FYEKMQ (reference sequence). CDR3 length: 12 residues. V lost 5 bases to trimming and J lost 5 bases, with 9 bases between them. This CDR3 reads CASSPQGETQYF. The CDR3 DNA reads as TGTGCCAGCAGCCCCCAGGGGGAGACCCAGTACTTC.

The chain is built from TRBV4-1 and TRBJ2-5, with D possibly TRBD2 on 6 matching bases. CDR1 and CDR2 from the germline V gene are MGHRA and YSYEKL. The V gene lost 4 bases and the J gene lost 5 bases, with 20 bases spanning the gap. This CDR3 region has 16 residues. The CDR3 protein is CASSPIGGEDTETQYF. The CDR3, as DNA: TGCGCCAGCAGCCCAATAGGCGGGGAGGACACTGAGACCCAGTACTTC.

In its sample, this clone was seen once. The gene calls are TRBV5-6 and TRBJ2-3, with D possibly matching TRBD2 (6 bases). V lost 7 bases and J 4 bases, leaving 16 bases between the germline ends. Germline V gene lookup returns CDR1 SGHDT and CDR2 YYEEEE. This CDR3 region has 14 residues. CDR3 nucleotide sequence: TGTGCCAGCGGCGGGGCGGGGCGCGCAGATACGCAGTATTTT. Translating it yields CASGGAGRADTQYF.

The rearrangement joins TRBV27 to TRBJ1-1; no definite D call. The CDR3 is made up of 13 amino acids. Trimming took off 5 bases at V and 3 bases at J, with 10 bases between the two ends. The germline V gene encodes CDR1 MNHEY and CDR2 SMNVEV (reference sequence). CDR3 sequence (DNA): TGTGCCAGCAGTCCCCTTTTGGACACTGAAGCTTTCTTT. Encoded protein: CASSPLLDTEAFF.

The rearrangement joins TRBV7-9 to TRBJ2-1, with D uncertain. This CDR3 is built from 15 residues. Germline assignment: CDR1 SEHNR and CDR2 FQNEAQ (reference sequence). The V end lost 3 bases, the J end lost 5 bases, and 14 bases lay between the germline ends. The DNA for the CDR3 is TGTGCCAGCAGCTTTCTGGAGATAGGGAACAATGAGCAGTTCTTC. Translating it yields CASSFLEIGNNEQFF.

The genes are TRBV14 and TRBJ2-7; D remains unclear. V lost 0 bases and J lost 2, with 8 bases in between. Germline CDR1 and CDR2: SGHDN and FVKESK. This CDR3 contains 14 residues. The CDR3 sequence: CASSQDVGTYEQYF. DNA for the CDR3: TGTGCCAGCAGCCAAGATGTCGGTACCTACGAGCAGTACTTC.

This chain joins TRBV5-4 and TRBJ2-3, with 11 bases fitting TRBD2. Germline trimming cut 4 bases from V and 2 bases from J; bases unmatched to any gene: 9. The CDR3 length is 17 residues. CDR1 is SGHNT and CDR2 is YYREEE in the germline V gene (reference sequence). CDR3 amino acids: CASSPLRLAGPTDTQYF. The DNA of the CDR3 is TGTGCCAGCAGCCCACTCCGACTAGCGGGGCCCACAGATACGCAGTATTTT.

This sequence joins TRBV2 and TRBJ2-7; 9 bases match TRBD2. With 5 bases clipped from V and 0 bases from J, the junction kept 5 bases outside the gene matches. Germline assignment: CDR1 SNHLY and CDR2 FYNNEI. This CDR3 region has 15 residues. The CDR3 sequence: CASSPSGGSSYEQYF. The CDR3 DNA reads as TGTGCCAGCAGTCCGAGCGGGGGGAGCTCCTACGAGCAGTACTTC.

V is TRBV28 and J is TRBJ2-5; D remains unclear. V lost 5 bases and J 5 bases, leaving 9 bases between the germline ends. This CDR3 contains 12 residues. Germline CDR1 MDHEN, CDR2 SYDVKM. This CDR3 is CASSPERETQYF. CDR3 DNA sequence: TGTGCCAGCAGTCCTGAGAGGGAGACCCAGTACTTC.